A selection of T cell receptor beta chains follows, all from one sample in a study of PD-L1 blockade in urothelial cancer. This table comes from immunoSEQ multiplex PCR, and its TCRdb copy is limited to in-frame clones, with some not included. This sample has fewer than 50,000 clones, with about 86% found just once. Sequenced here: PBMCs, sampled around atezolizumab (anti-PD-L1) treatment. Receptors originate from a man aged 65 to 85 with urothelial cancer. CDR3s include the opening cysteine and the closing phenylalanine or tryptophan. A D gene is named only where the DNA matches it firmly. Clone sizes are given selectively: once, few, many, or a class where the clone is expanded.

DNA: TGTGCCAGTAGTATTACGGTATCGAGGAGCTCTGGAAACACCATATATTTT; CDR3: CASSITVSRSSGNTIYF; size: NA; J: TRBJ1-3; V: TRBV19; D: NA
DNA: TGTGCCAGCAGTAGGGGACTAGCGGGAGTCGGGCAAGAGACCCAGTACTTC; CDR3: CASSRGLAGVGQETQYF; size: NA; J: TRBJ2-5; V: TRBV11-2; D: TRBD2
DNA: TGTGCCAGCAGCCAACTCGACAGGGGGAGCGGGGGAGGCTACACCTTC; CDR3: CASSQLDRGSGGGYTF; size: NA; J: TRBJ1-2; V: TRBV4-2; D: TRBD1
DNA: TGCGCCAGCAGCGGACAGGCCGGGGGCCCTGAAGCTTTCTTT; CDR3: CASSGQAGGPEAFF; size: NA; J: TRBJ1-1; V: TRBV5-1; D: TRBD1
DNA: TGTGCCAGCAGCCAACAGGCGACCGGGGAGCTGTTTTTT; CDR3: CASSQQATGELFF; size: NA; J: TRBJ2-2; V: TRBV7-2; D: NA
DNA: TGCGCCAGCAGCCAAGAATGGCAGGGGGCTTACAATGAGCAGTTCTTC; CDR3: CASSQEWQGAYNEQFF; size: NA; J: TRBJ2-1; V: TRBV4-3; D: TRBD1
DNA: TGTGCCAGCAGCGTAGACGGGTTCTACGAGCAGTACTTC; CDR3: CASSVDGFYEQYF; size: NA; J: TRBJ2-7; V: TRBV9; D: NA
DNA: TGTGCCAGCAGTGTCTTGGCCAACACTGAAGCTTTCTTT; CDR3: CASSVLANTEAFF; size: NA; J: TRBJ1-1; V: TRBV2; D: NA
DNA: TGTGCCAGCAGTCCCCAGGGTACTGAAGCTTTCTTT; CDR3: CASSPQGTEAFF; size: NA; J: TRBJ1-1; V: TRBV6-5; D: NA
DNA: TGTGCCAGCAGTTTAGATTTAGACTCAAGGGGCCGGAAGCCCCAGCATTTT; CDR3: CASSLDLDSRGRKPQHF; size: NA; J: TRBJ1-5; V: TRBV28; D: NA
DNA: TGTGCCACCAGCAGTGGTATGGGACAGGGGGCTAATGGAAACACCATATATTTT; CDR3: CATSSGMGQGANGNTIYF; size: NA; J: TRBJ1-3; V: TRBV15; D: TRBD1
DNA: TGTGCCAGCAGCGCGCGACAGGGGGGATCTGGAAACACCATATATTTT; CDR3: CASSARQGGSGNTIYF; size: NA; J: TRBJ1-3; V: TRBV9; D: TRBD1
DNA: TGTGCCAGCAGCTTGGCCGGGACAGGGTCGTTTGCGGGTCAGCCCCAGCATTTT; CDR3: CASSLAGTGSFAGQPQHF; size: NA; J: TRBJ1-5; V: TRBV5-6; D: TRBD1
DNA: TGTGCCAGCAGCGTAAACACCCTCCCAGATACGCAGTATTTT; CDR3: CASSVNTLPDTQYF; size: NA; J: TRBJ2-3; V: TRBV9; D: NA
DNA: TGTGCCAGCAGAACCGACAGGGCCCCGAGCGAGACCCAGTACTTC; CDR3: CASRTDRAPSETQYF; size: NA; J: TRBJ2-5; V: TRBV2; D: TRBD1
DNA: TGTGCCGGGACGGGAGCCCGATACGAGCAGTACTTC; CDR3: CAGTGARYEQYF; size: NA; J: TRBJ2-7; V: TRBV19; D: NA
DNA: TGTGCCAGCAGTCCACAGGTCGGAAACACCATATATTTT; CDR3: CASSPQVGNTIYF; size: once; J: TRBJ1-3; V: TRBV6-6; D: NA
DNA: TGTGCCACCAGCAGTCGACAGGGGGCGGCTGAAAAACTGTTTTTT; CDR3: CATSSRQGAAEKLFF; size: NA; J: TRBJ1-4; V: TRBV15; D: TRBD1
DNA: TGCGCCAGCAGCCTTGGGACAGGGGGCGCGTACACTGAAGCTTTCTTT; CDR3: CASSLGTGGAYTEAFF; size: NA; J: TRBJ1-1; V: TRBV5-1; D: TRBD1
DNA: TGCGCCAGCAGCCCCGGGACTAGCGGGGACTTCACAGATACGCAGTATTTT; CDR3: CASSPGTSGDFTDTQYF; size: NA; J: TRBJ2-3; V: TRBV5-1; D: TRBD2
DNA: TGTGCCAGCAGCCCCTGGAAAGGGGGCGAGACGGATACGCAGTATTTT; CDR3: CASSPWKGGETDTQYF; size: NA; J: TRBJ2-3; V: TRBV5-4; D: TRBD1
DNA: TGCGCCAGCAGCCCTAGCGGGATTCTTCAAGAGACCCAGTACTTC; CDR3: CASSPSGILQETQYF; size: NA; J: TRBJ2-5; V: TRBV5-1; D: TRBD2
DNA: TGTGCCAGCAGCCTTTCCCGGGGCCAAGAGACCCAGTACTTC; CDR3: CASSLSRGQETQYF; size: NA; J: TRBJ2-5; V: TRBV7-8; D: NA
DNA: TGTGCCAGTAAGCCTGGGACAGAACAAGAAAATAGCACAGATACGCAGTATTTT; CDR3: CASKPGTEQENSTDTQYF; size: NA; J: TRBJ2-3; V: TRBV19; D: TRBD1